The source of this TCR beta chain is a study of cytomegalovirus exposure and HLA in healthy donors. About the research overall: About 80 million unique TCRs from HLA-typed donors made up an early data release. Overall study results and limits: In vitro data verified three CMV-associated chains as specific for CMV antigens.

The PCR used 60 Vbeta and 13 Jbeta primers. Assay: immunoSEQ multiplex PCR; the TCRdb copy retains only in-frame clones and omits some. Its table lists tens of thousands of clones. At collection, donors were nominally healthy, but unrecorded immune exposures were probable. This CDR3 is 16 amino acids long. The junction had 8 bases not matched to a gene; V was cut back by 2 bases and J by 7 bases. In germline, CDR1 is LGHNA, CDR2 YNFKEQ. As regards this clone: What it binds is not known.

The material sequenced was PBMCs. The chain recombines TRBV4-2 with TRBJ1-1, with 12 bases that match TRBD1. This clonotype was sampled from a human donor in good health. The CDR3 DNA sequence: TGTGCCAGCAGCCAAACCGGGACAGGGGGCTGGGATGAAGCTTTCTTT. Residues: CASSQTGTGGWDEAFF.